This TCR beta chain was documented in a study of blood T cell repertoires in COVID-19. Overall study: There were acute and convalescent COVID-19 samples, and they came from the United States, Italy and Spain.

CDR3 length: 12 amino acids. V shed 6 bases and J shed 3 bases, with 9 bases lying between them. The germline V gene encodes CDR1 MNHEY and CDR2 SVGEGT. The table came from immunoSEQ multiplex PCR; TCRdb's copy has only in-frame clones and leaves some out. Of about 54,000 clones in the sample, around four fifths were seen once. Sequencing was performed on peripheral blood. This clonotype originated in a woman aged 55-70 years with acute or convalescent COVID-19. The chain combines TRBV6-2 or TRBV6-3 with TRBJ2-7, with D possibly TRBD1 on 5 matching bases. The CDR3 reads CASSSDSYEQYF. The CDR3 region has the DNA TGTGCCAGCAGCTCAGACAGCTACGAGCAGTACTTC.